One and the same sample provided the 15 T cell receptor beta chains below, sequenced in a study of T cells in Graves' hyperthyroidism and ophthalmopathy. Researchers took RNA transcripts and amplified the TCR beta CDR3 regions from them. The TCR CDR3 was amplified in a first-round RT-PCR using the HTBI primer set. One entry per CDR3 protein, called by TCRdb with MiXCR from the multiplex PCR reads. The sample records some 300,000 distinct CDR3 sequences, approximately 18% being singletons. Sequenced: blood. These receptors came from a man over 45 with Graves' ophthalmopathy.

This clonotype has ten or more counts. The chain links TRBV5-1 to TRBJ2-7; 9 bases are shared with TRBD2. J was trimmed by 7 bases and V by 4 bases; bases with no gene match: 12. The CDR3 is made up of 15 amino acids. Germline V gene sequence: CDR1 SGHRS, CDR2 YFSETQ. The DNA for the CDR3 is TGCGCCAGCAGCCTACAAGGAGCGGGAGGCGGAGAGCAGTACTTC. Translating it yields CASSLQGAGGGEQYF. Full variable domain (rest looked up from reference TRBV5-1 and TRBJ2-7): KAGVTQTPRYLIKTRGQQVTLSCSPISGHRSVSWYQQTPGQGLQFLFEYFSETQRNKGNFPGRFSGRQFSNSRSEMNVSTLELGDSALYLCASSLQGAGGGEQYFGPGTRLTVT.

This clonotype was observed a handful of times. V usage is TRBV5-8 and J usage is TRBJ2-1; no firm D call. This CDR3 has 12 residues. V was cut by 0 bases and J by 12 bases, with 10 bases left in between. Germline CDR1 and CDR2: SGHTS and YDEGEE. The CDR3, as DNA: TGTGCCAGCAGCTTGGAGGGAAAGACGCAGTTCTTC. Translation gives CASSLEGKTQFF.

This clonotype appeared many times. This chain uses TRBV30 with TRBJ2-7; D tentatively reads TRBD1 or TRBD2 (5 bases each). In germline, CDR1 is GTSNPN, CDR2 SVGIG (reference sequence). V lost 2 bases to trimming and J lost 5 bases, with 10 bases between them. The CDR3 totals 12 residues. The CDR3: CAWSHRGDEQYF. CDR3 sequence (DNA): TGTGCCTGGAGTCATCGGGGCGACGAGCAGTACTTC.

A few counts support this clonotype. CDR3 sequence: CATSDEGGKTQYF. CDR3 bases: TGTGCCACCAGTGATGAAGGGGGAAAGACCCAGTACTTC. The chain carries TRBV24-1 and TRBJ2-5; the D gene is possibly TRBD1 (6 bases). The germline V and J ends were trimmed by 3 bases and 6 bases, with 10 bases remaining between them. Germline-derived CDR1 and CDR2 are KGHDR and SFDVKD. CDR3 length equals 13 residues.

This clonotype appeared a few times. The chain links TRBV2 to TRBJ2-2; no reliable D call. V was clipped by 2 bases and J by 7 bases, with 11 bases between them. In germline, CDR1 is SNHLY, CDR2 FYNNEI. The CDR3 is 14 amino acids. CDR3 bases: TGTGCCAGCAGTGAAACGGAACAGATCGGGGAGCTGTTTTTT. Its translation is CASSETEQIGELFF.

This clonotype was detected many times. The V call is TRBV28, the J call TRBJ2-3; 14 bases agree with TRBD2. The CDR3 consists of 16 residues. Germline trimming cut 4 bases from V and 4 bases from J; bases unmatched to any gene: 4. Germline V gives CDR1 MDHEN, CDR2 SYDVKM. CDR3 amino acids: CASSWGLAGASDTQYF. As DNA, the CDR3 is TGTGCCAGCAGTTGGGGACTAGCGGGAGCCTCAGATACGCAGTATTTT.

This clonotype was picked up many times. The rearrangement joins TRBV20-1 to TRBJ1-1; 10 nucleotides align to TRBD1. V dropped 4 bases and J dropped 10; count of bases not matched to a gene: 6. This CDR3 spans 12 amino acids. The V gene's germline CDR1 is DFQATT and CDR2 SNEGSKA (reference sequence). The chain's CDR3 is CSAKTGGRGAFF. The DNA of the CDR3 is TGCAGTGCTAAGACAGGGGGCCGGGGAGCTTTCTTT.

This clonotype was observed once. The chain recombines TRBV11-2 with TRBJ1-1, with TRBD1 matching over 9 bases. In germline, CDR1 is SGHAT, CDR2 FQNNGV. The ends lost 5 bases at V and 0 bases at J; junction bases unmatched: 4. The CDR3 totals 15 residues. CDR3 in amino acids: CASSRTGVMNTEAFF. DNA for the CDR3: TGTGCCAGCAGCCGGACAGGGGTGATGAACACTGAAGCTTTCTTT.

This clonotype was recorded at least ten times. The chain combines TRBV2 with TRBJ1-5; D gene ambiguous. V was clipped by 5 bases and J by 7 bases, with 9 bases between them. Per the germline V gene, CDR1 is SNHLY and CDR2 is FYNNEI. This CDR3 region has 12 residues. The CDR3 reads CASSRSPQPQHF. CDR3 DNA sequence: TGTGCCAGCAGTCGATCTCCGCAGCCCCAGCATTTT.

This clonotype has just a few counts. The chain links TRBV10-3 to TRBJ2-5; the match to TRBD2 covers 7 bases. There are 12 residues in the CDR3. V was pared by 7 bases and J by 3 bases, with 2 bases of the junction left unmatched. Looked up from germline, CDR1 is ENHRY and CDR2 is SYGVKD. The CDR3 DNA follows: TGTGCCATCACGGGAGGAAAAGAGACCCAGTACTTC. It encodes CAITGGKETQYF.

This clonotype came up a few times. The rearrangement joins TRBV18 to TRBJ2-1; D is possibly TRBD2 (6 bases). Germline V gives CDR1 KGHSH, CDR2 LQKENI. The CDR3 consists of 16 residues. The V end lost 4 bases, the J end lost 3 bases, and 16 bases lay between the germline ends. CDR3 nucleotide sequence: TGTGCCAGCTCACTTAATAGCGGCAGCGTCTACAATGAGCAGTTCTTC. Translating gives CASSLNSGSVYNEQFF.

The V call is TRBV5-4, the J call TRBJ1-1; D not resolved. The CDR3 consists of 11 residues. Germline values: CDR1 SGHNT, CDR2 YYREEE (reference sequence). Trimming cost V 0 bases and J 11 bases, with 8 bases left between them. The CDR3 reads CASSLGDRAFF. CDR3 nucleotides: TGTGCCAGCAGCTTGGGTGATCGCGCTTTCTTT.

This clonotype was detected only a few times. The V gene is TRBV5-8, the J gene TRBJ1-1; 12 bases agree with TRBD1. V gave up 4 bases and J gave up 7 bases; unmatched junction bases: 5. The CDR3 sequence is 14 residues long. CDR1 and CDR2 from the germline V gene are SGHTS and YDEGEE. CDR3 region: CASSMGQGAIEAFF. CDR3 nucleotides: TGTGCCAGCAGCATGGGACAGGGGGCAATTGAAGCTTTCTTT.

This clonotype was counted between two and nine times. The V call is TRBV4-2, the J call TRBJ2-1; TRBD2 matches 7 bases. V shed 1 base, J shed 6 bases, and the junction held 9 bases outside the gene matches. CDR1 and CDR2 (germline): LGHNA, YNFKEQ. This CDR3 has 16 residues. CDR3 in DNA: TGTGCCAGCAGCCAAGGAGGGGCAGCGGGAAGCAATGAGCAGTTCTTC. Translation gives CASSQGGAAGSNEQFF.

This clonotype was detected a few times. V and J are TRBV30 and TRBJ2-3, with D possibly matching TRBD2 (5 bases). V was shortened by 0 bases and J by 2 bases, with 9 bases between the two germline ends. CDR3 length: 14 amino acids. Germline V gene sequence: CDR1 GTSNPN, CDR2 SVGIG (reference sequence). The CDR3 region has the DNA TGTGCCTGGAGTGTAGGAGGCGTCACAGATACGCAGTATTTT. It is translated as CAWSVGGVTDTQYF.